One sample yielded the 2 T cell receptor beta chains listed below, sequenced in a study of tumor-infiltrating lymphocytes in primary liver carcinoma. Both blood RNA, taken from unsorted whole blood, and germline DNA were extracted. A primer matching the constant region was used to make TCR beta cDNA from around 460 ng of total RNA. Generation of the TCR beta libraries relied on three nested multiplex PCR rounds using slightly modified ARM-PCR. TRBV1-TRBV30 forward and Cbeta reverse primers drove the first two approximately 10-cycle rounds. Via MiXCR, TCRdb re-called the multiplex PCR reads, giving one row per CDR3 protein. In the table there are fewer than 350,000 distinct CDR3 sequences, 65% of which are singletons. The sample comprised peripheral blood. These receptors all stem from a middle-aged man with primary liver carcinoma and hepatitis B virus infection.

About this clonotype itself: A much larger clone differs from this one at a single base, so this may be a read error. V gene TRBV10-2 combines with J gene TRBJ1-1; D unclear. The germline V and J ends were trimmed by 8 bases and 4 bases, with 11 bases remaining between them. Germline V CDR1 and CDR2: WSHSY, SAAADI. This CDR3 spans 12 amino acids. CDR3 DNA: TGCGCCAGCGGGCGGGCGAGCACTGAAGCTTTCTTT. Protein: CASGRASTEAFF.

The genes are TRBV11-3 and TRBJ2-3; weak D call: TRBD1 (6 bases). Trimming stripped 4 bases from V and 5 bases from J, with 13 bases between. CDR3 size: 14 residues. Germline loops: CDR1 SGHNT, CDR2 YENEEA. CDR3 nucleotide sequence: TGTGCCAGCAGCTCAGGGGAATTGGTAGATACGCAGTATTTT. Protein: CASSSGELVDTQYF.